A selection of T cell receptor beta chains follows, all from one sample in a study of cytomegalovirus exposure and HLA in healthy donors. Clones were read by immunoSEQ multiplex PCR, and TCRdb kept only the in-frame ones, dropping some. The sample includes about 95,000 clones, about two thirds of them seen just once. Sequencing was done on a sample of PBMCs. Receptor source: a woman in her 50s in good health and CMV-seropositive. Both conserved end residues are part of each CDR3. A D gene is named only where the DNA matches it firmly. The size field is filled for only some rows; it gives once, few, many or a size class.

>-|TRBV2|TRBJ2-6|-
TGTGCCAGCAGTGCAGGGTTCAACGTCCTGACTTTC
CASSAGFNVLTF
>-|TRBV20-1|TRBJ2-1|-
TGCAGTGGGACTCCGCTTCGGGAGCAGTTCTTC
CSGTPLREQFF
>-|TRBV7-6|TRBJ2-5|TRBD2
TGTGCCAGCACCCCTCTAGCGGGAGGAGTAGAGACCCAGTACTTC
CASTPLAGGVETQYF
>-|TRBV6-5|TRBJ2-7|-
TGTGCCAGCAGCAAGCCCCTAGCGCCTTCCTACGAGCAGTACTTC
CASSKPLAPSYEQYF
>-|TRBV15|TRBJ1-2|TRBD1
TGTGCCACCAGCAAAGGACAGGTCTATGGCTACACCTTC
CATSKGQVYGYTF
>-|TRBV11-2|TRBJ2-2|TRBD2
TGTGCCAGCAGCCTCCTGGGACTAGCGGTACGGACCGGGGAGCTGTTTTTT
CASSLLGLAVRTGELFF
>-|TRBV5-1|TRBJ1-5|-
TGCGCCAGCGTTGCGGGGGGTAGGGGGATTCAGCCCCAGCATTTT
CASVAGGRGIQPQHF
>once|TRBV7-8|TRBJ1-3|-
TGTGCCAGCAGCTTAGTGGGCAGGGGTTCCGGAAACACCATATATTTT
CASSLVGRGSGNTIYF
>-|TRBV5-4|TRBJ2-7|TRBD1
TGTGCCACCACGACAGGGGGAAGGTACGAGCAGTACTTC
CATTTGGRYEQYF
>-|TRBV9|TRBJ1-6|-
TGTGCCAGCAGCGTAATGTGGGAGCGTGGAAATTCACCCCTCCACTTT
CASSVMWERGNSPLHF
>-|TRBV7-8|TRBJ2-7|-
TGTGCCAGCAGGGGGACATATACCTACGAGCAGTACTTC
CASRGTYTYEQYF
>-|TRBV9|TRBJ2-1|TRBD2
TGTGCCAGCAGCGCTAGCGGGTGGTACAATGAGCAGTTCTTC
CASSASGWYNEQFF
>-|TRBV7-2|TRBJ1-1|-
TGTGCCAGCAGCTTATTGCAGGGCTTAACTGAAGCTTTCTTT
CASSLLQGLTEAFF
>-|TRBV5-1|TRBJ2-2|-
TGCGCCAGCAGCTGGGTAGCGGTGAACACCGGGGAGCTGTTTTTT
CASSWVAVNTGELFF
>-|TRBV9|TRBJ2-1|TRBD1
TGTGCCAGCAGCATAGGTGGAATGACAGGGGAGCAGTTCTTC
CASSIGGMTGEQFF
>-|TRBV9|TRBJ1-2|TRBD1
TGTGCCAGCAGCCCAGGGGACAGCAACTATGGCTACACCTTC
CASSPGDSNYGYTF
>-|TRBV18|TRBJ2-1|-
TGTGCCAGCTCACCACCTCAGCGGTCCCTCCCCTACAATGAGCAGTTCTTC
CASSPPQRSLPYNEQFF
>few|TRBV5-6|TRBJ1-6|TRBD1
TGTGCCAGCAGCTTTTGGGGACAGCTTAATTCACCCCTCCACTTT
CASSFWGQLNSPLHF
>-|TRBV29-1|TRBJ2-7|TRBD2
TGCAGCGTTGTCCGGGAGGGTTCGGTGCAGTACTTC
CSVVREGSVQYF
>few|TRBV19|TRBJ1-1|TRBD1
TGTGCCAGTAGTACGGGGACAGAGAACACTGAAGCTTTCTTT
CASSTGTENTEAFF
>-|TRBV6-1|TRBJ2-5|TRBD2
TGTGCCAGCATCCGGACTAGCTCCGGGGTAGAGGAGCAGTACTTC
CASIRTSSGVEEQYF
>few|TRBV27|TRBJ2-5|-
TGTGCCAGCAGTTGGGGCCTTCGGGAGACCCAGTACTTC
CASSWGLRETQYF
>-|TRBV5-1|TRBJ2-5|TRBD2
TGCGCCAGCAGTATTGGACTAGCGGGAGTTGGGGCAGAGACCCAGTACTTC
CASSIGLAGVGAETQYF
>-|TRBV9|TRBJ2-5|TRBD1
TGTGCCAGCAGCGTAACTCTGGACAGGGCAGGGACCCAGTACTTC
CASSVTLDRAGTQYF
>-|TRBV5-1|TRBJ2-1|TRBD2
TGCGCCAGCAGTAGAGCGGGAGAGGCTTTGGATGAGCAGTTCTTC
CASSRAGEALDEQFF
>-|TRBV4-1|TRBJ2-7|-
TGCGCCAGCAGCCAAGTCGAATCCGCAGGTAACTACGAGCAGTACTTC
CASSQVESAGNYEQYF
>-|TRBV5-1|TRBJ2-3|TRBD2
TGCGCCAGCAGCCGACTAGCCCCAGATACGCAGTATTTT
CASSRLAPDTQYF
>-|TRBV6-5|TRBJ2-2|TRBD1
TGTGCCAGCACCCTACAGGGGGACACCGGGGAGCTGTTTTTT
CASTLQGDTGELFF
>few|TRBV5-1|TRBJ1-1|-
TGCGCCAGCCGCAGGGAAGACTTGAACACTGAAGCTTTCTTT
CASRREDLNTEAFF
>once|TRBV18|TRBJ2-7|-
TGTGCCAGCTCTCCTGGACAGACATGGTACCACGAGCAGTACTTC
CASSPGQTWYHEQYF
>-|TRBV7-9|TRBJ1-2|TRBD1
TGTGCCAGCAGCCGGGACAGCCGGAAAATATATGGCTACACCTTC
CASSRDSRKIYGYTF
>-|TRBV7-2|TRBJ2-1|-
TGTGCCAGCAGTCAACAGGACAGCTCCTACAATGAGCAGTTCTTC
CASSQQDSSYNEQFF
>-|TRBV28|TRBJ1-5|-
TGTGCCAGCAGTTTTCACGGGGAGGGCAATCAGCCCCAGCATTTT
CASSFHGEGNQPQHF
>-|TRBV5-4|TRBJ2-7|-
TGTGCCAGCAGCCCAGCTAGGGGTGCCTACGAGCAGTACTTC
CASSPARGAYEQYF
>few|TRBV6-1|TRBJ2-3|TRBD2
TGTGCCAGCAGTGAAGCGTTGGGGGAGGGCCGTCAAGATACGCAGTATTTT
CASSEALGEGRQDTQYF
>-|TRBV28|TRBJ2-3|TRBD1
TGTGCCAGTAACCGGGACAGGGGCACAGATACGCAGTATTTT
CASNRDRGTDTQYF
>-|TRBV6-5|TRBJ2-1|TRBD1
TGTGCCAGCAGGTTAGACAGGGGCTACAATGAGCAGTTCTTC
CASRLDRGYNEQFF
>-|TRBV9|TRBJ1-4|TRBD1
TGTGCCAGCAGTCGACAGGGTTGGGGAAATGAAAAACTGTTTTTT
CASSRQGWGNEKLFF
>-|TRBV11-3|TRBJ2-1|TRBD1
TGTGCCAGCAGCTTAGATCGAGGACAGGGGTATAATGAGCAGTTCTTC
CASSLDRGQGYNEQFF
>-|TRBV11-2|TRBJ2-5|-
TGTGCCAGCAGCCCCGCGATGACCCAGTACTTC
CASSPAMTQYF
>-|TRBV15|TRBJ1-5|TRBD1
TGTGCCACCAGGAAGACAGGGGGCACGGGACAGCCCCAGCATTTT
CATRKTGGTGQPQHF
>-|TRBV11-2|TRBJ1-1|-
TGTGCCAGCAGCCCCCTAGCCGAGGGATACACTGAAGCTTTCTTT
CASSPLAEGYTEAFF